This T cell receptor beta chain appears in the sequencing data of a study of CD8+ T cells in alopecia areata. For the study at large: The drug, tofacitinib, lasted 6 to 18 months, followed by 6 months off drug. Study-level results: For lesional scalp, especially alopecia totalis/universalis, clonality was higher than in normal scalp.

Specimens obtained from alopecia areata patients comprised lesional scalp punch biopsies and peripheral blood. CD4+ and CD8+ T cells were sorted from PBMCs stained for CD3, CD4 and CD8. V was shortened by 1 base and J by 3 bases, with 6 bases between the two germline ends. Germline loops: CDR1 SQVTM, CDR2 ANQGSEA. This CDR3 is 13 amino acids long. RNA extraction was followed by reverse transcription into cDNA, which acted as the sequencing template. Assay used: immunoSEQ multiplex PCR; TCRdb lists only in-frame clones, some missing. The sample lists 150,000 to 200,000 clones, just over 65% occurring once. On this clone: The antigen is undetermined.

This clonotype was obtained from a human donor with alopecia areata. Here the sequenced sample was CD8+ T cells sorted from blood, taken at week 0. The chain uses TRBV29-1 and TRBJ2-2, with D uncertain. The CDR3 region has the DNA TGCAGCGTTGAAGCCGAGGACACCGGGGAGCTGTTTTTT. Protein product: CSVEAEDTGELFF.